This T cell receptor beta chain stems from a study of blood T cell repertoires in COVID-19. Study-level background: From the United States, Italy and Spain came samples of acute and convalescent COVID-19. Nucleic acid was either cDNA or gDNA, and it came from T cells, B-cell-depleted T cells, or PBMCs.

TCRdb keeps only in-frame clones here, not all; method: immunoSEQ multiplex PCR. The sample has some 42,000 clones, 75% to 90% seen once. This clonotype originated in a human donor in a cohort sampled during active COVID-19. Specimen: peripheral blood.

CDR3 bases: TGCGCCAGCAGCCAGTCCGGGGACAGTCCCTACGAGCAGTACTTC. Translation: CASSQSGDSPYEQYF. V usage is TRBV4-3 and J usage is TRBJ2-7, with 7 bases identical to TRBD1. Germline CDR1 LGHNA, CDR2 YSLEER. Trimming cost V 3 bases and J 2 bases; bases outside gene matches: 7. The CDR3 covers 15 residues.